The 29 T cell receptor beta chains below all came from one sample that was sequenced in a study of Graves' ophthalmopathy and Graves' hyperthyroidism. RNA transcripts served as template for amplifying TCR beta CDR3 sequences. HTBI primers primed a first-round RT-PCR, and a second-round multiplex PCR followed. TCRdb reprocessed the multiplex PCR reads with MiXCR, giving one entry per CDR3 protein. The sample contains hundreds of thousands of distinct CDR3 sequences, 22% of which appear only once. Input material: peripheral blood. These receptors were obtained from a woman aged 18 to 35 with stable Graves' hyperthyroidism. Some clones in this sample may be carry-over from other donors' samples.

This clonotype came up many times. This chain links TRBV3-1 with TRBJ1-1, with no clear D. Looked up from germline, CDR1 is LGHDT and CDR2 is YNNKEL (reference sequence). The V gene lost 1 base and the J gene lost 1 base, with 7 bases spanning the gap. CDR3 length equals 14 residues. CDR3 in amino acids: CASSQARTNTEAFF. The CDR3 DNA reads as TGTGCCAGCAGCCAAGCACGGACGAACACTGAAGCTTTCTTT.

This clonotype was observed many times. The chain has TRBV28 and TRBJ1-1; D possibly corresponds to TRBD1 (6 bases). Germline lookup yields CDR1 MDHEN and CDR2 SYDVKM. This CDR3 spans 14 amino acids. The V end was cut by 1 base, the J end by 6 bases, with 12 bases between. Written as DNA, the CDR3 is TGTGCCAGCAGTTTATTGGGGGCCGAGGCTGAAGCTTTCTTT. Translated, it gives CASSLLGAEAEAFF.

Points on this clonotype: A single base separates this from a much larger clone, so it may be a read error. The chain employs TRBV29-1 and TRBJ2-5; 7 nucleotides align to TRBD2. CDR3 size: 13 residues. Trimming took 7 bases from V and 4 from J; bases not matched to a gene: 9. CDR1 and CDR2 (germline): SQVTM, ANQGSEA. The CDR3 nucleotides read TGCAGCGCTGGGCCTCCGGGGGGAGAGACCCAGTACTTC. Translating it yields CSAGPPGGETQYF.

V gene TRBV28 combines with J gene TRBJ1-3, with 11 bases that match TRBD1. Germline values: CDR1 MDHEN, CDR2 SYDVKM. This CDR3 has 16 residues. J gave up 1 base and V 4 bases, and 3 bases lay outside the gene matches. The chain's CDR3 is CASSWTGGGSGNTIYF. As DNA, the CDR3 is TGTGCCAGCAGTTGGACAGGGGGCGGATCTGGAAACACCATATATTTT.

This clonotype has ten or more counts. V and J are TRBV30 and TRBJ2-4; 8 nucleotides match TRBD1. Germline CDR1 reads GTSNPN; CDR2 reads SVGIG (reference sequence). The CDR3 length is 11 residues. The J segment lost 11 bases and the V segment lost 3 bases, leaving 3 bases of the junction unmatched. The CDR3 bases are TGTGCCTGGAGCGGACAGGGTTTTCAGTACTTC. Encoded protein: CAWSGQGFQYF.

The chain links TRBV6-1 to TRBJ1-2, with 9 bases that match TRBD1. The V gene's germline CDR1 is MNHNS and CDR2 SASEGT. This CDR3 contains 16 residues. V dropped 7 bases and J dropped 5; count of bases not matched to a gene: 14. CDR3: CASKPGQGPYLYGYTF. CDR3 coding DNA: TGTGCCAGCAAGCCGGGACAGGGTCCCTACCTATATGGCTACACCTTC.

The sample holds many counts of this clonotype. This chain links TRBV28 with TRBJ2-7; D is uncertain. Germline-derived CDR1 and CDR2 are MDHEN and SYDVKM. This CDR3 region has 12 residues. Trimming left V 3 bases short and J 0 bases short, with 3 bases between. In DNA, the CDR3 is TGTGCCAGCAGTTTGAGCTCCTACGAGCAGTACTTC. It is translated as CASSLSSYEQYF.

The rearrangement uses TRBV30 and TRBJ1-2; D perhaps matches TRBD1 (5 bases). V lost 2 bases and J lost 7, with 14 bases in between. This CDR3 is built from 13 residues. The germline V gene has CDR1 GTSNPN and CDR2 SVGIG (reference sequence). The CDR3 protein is CAWSLGAAGGYTF. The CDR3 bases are TGTGCCTGGAGTTTAGGGGCCGCCGGTGGCTACACCTTC.

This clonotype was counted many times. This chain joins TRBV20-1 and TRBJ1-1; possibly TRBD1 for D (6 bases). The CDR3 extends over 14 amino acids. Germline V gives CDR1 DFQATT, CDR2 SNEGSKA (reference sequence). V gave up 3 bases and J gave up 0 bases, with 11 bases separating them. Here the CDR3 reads CSASGQYLNTEAFF. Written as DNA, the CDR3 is TGCAGTGCTAGTGGACAGTACCTGAACACTGAAGCTTTCTTT.

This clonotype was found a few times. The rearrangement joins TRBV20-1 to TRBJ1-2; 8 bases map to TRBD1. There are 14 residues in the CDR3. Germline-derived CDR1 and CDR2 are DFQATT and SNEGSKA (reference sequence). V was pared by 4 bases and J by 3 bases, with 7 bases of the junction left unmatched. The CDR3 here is CSATGTGRDYGYTF. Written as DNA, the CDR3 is TGCAGTGCTACCGGGACAGGTCGGGACTATGGCTACACCTTC.

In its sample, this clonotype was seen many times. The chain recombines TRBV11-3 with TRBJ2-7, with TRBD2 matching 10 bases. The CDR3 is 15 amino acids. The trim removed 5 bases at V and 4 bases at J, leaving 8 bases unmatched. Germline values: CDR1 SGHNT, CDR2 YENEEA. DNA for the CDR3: TGTGCCAGCAGCCTAAGCGGGGGGGCCTGGTACGAGCAGTACTTC. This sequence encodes CASSLSGGAWYEQYF. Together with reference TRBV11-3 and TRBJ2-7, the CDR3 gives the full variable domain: EAGVVQSPRYKIIEKKQPVAFWCNPISGHNTLYWYLQNLGQGPELLIRYENEEAVDDSQLPKDRFSAERLKGVDSTLKIQPAELGDSAVYLCASSLSGGAWYEQYFGPGTRLTVT.

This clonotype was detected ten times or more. CDR3 in amino acids: CASSYSTDLGEHYEQYF. For the CDR3, the DNA is TGTGCCAGCAGTTACTCCACTGATTTGGGCGAACACTACGAGCAGTACTTC. The J gene is TRBJ2-7, the V gene TRBV6-2 or TRBV6-3; D unclear. Trimming removed 0 bases at V and 3 bases at J, with 18 bases between. The CDR3 is made up of 17 amino acids. CDR1 is MNHEY, CDR2 SVGEGT, per germline.

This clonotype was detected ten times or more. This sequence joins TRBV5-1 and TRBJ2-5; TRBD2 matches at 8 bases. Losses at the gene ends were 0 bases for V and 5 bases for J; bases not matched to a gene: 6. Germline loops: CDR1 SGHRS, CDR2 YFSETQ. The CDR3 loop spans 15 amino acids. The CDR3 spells CASSLAAGVGETQYF. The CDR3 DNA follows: TGCGCCAGCAGCTTGGCAGCGGGAGTCGGGGAGACCCAGTACTTC.

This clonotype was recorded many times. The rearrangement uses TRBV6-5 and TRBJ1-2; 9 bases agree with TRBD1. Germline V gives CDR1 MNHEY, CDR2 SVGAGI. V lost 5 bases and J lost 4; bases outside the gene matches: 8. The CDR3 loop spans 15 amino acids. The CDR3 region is CASSTDRGFGYGYTF. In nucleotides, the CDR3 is TGTGCCAGCAGTACCGACAGGGGGTTCGGCTATGGCTACACCTTC.

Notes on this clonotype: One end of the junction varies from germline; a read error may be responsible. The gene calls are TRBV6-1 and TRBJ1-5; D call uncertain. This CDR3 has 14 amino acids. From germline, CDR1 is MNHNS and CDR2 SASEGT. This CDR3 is CASSIMDTNQPQHF. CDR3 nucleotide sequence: TGTGCCAGCAGTATCATGGATACCAATCAGCCTCAGCATTTT.

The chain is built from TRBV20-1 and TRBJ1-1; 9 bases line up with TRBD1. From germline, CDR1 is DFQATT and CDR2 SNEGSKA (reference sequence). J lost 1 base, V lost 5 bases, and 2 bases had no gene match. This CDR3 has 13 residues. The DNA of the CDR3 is TGCAGTGCTCCGGGACAGGGGAACACTGAAGCTTTCTTT. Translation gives CSAPGQGNTEAFF.

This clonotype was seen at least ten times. In DNA form, the CDR3 reads TGTGCCATCAGTGAGGGGTGGCACCCTTTGGGCAATCAGCCCCAGCATTTT. Its translation: CAISEGWHPLGNQPQHF. The gene calls are TRBV10-3 and TRBJ1-5; D remains unclear. Germline V lookup: CDR1 ENHRY, CDR2 SYGVKD. V was pared by 2 bases and J by 2 bases, with 16 bases between. CDR3 length: 17 amino acids.

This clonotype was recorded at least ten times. DNA for the CDR3: TGTGCCAGCAGCGTCTTAGGGGGCTGGGGAGAGACCCAGTACTTC. Amino acids: CASSVLGGWGETQYF. This chain uses TRBV9 with TRBJ2-5, with 7 bases aligning to TRBD1. There are 15 residues in the CDR3. V lost 2 bases, J lost 4 bases, and 8 bases stayed unmatched. The germline V gene has CDR1 SGDLS and CDR2 YYNGEE.

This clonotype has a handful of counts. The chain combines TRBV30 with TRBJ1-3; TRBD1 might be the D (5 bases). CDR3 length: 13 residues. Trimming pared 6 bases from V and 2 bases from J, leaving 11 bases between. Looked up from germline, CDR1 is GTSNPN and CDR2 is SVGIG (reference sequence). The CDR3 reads CACGAETGNTIYF. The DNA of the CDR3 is TGTGCCTGCGGGGCAGAGACTGGAAACACCATATATTTT.

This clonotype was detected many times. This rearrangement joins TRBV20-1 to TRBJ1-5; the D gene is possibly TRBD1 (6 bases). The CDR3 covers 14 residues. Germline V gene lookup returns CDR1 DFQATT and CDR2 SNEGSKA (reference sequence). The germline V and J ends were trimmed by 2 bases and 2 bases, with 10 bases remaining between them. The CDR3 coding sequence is TGCAGTGCTAGAAAGGGGGTCGGCAATCAGCCCCAGCATTTT. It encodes CSARKGVGNQPQHF.

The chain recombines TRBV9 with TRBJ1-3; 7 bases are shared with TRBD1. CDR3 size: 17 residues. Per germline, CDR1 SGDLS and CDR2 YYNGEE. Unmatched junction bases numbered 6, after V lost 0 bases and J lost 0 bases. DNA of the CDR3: TGTGCCAGCAGCGTAGGTGGGGACAGCTACTCTGGAAACACCATATATTTT. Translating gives CASSVGGDSYSGNTIYF.

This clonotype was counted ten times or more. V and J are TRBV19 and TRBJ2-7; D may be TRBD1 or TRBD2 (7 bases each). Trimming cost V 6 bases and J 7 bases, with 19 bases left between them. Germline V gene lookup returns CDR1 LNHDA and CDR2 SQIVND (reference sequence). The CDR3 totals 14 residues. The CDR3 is CASSSGTALGEQYF. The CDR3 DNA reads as TGTGCCAGTAGCAGCGGGACAGCCTTGGGGGAGCAGTACTTC.

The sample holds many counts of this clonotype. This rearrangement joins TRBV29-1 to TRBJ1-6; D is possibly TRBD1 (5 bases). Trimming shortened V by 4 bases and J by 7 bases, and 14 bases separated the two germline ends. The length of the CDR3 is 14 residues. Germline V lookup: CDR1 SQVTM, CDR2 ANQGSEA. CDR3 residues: CSVAVGDWNSPLHF. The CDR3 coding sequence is TGCAGCGTTGCGGTGGGGGATTGGAATTCACCCCTCCACTTT.

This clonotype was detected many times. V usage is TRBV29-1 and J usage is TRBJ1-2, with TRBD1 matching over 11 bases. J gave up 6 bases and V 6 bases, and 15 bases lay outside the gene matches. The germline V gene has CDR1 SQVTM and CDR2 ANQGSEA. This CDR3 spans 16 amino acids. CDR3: CSVIPGQGVSVDGYTF. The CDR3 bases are TGCAGCGTGATACCGGGACAGGGGGTTTCAGTGGATGGCTACACCTTC. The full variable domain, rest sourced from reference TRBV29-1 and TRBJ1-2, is SAVISQKPSRDICQRGTSLTIQCQVDSQVTMMFWYRQQPGQSLTLIATANQGSEATYESGFVIDKFPISRPNLTFSTLTVSNMSPEDSSIYLCSVIPGQGVSVDGYTFGSGTRLTVV.

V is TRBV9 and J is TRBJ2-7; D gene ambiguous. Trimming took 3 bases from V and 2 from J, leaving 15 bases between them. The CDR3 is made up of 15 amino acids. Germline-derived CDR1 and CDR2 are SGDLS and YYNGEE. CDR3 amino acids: CASSGLTSRTYEQYF. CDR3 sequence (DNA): TGTGCCAGCAGCGGGCTGACAAGCCGGACCTACGAGCAGTACTTC.

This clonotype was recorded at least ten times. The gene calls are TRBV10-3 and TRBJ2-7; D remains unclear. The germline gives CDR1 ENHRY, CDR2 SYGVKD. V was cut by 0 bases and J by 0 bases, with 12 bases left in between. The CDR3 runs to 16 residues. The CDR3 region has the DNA TGTGCCATCAGTGAGTCTTACCCCAGTAGCTCCTACGAGCAGTACTTC. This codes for CAISESYPSSSYEQYF.

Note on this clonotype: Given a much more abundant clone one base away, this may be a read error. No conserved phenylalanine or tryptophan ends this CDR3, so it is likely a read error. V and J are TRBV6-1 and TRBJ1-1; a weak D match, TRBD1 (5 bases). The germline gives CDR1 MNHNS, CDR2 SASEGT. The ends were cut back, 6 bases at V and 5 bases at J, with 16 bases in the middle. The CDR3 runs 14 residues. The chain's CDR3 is CASRTPRGGTEAFL. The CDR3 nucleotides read TGTGCCAGCAGGACCCCGAGGGGAGGAACTGAAGCTTTCCTT.

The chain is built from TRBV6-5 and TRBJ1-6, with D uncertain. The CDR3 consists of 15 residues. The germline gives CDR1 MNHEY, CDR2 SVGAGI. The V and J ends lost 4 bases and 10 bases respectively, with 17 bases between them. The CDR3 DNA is TGTGCCAGCAGTTCCGCAGCCCCGACTCTCTCACCCCTCCACTTT. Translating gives CASSSAAPTLSPLHF.

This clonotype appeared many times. CDR3 loop: CASSPGRRENTEAFF. CDR3 bases: TGCGCCAGCAGCCCCGGGAGGAGGGAGAACACTGAAGCTTTCTTT. The chain couples TRBV4-1 to TRBJ1-1; D call uncertain. In germline, CDR1 is MGHRA, CDR2 YSYEKL. V lost 4 bases and J 1 base, leaving 13 bases between the germline ends. The CDR3 sequence is 15 residues long.